The present TCR beta chain was sequenced within a study of CD8 T cells in ankylosing spondylitis. Study-wide findings and caveats: Disease-linked clones were CD8+ and relatively rare in peripheral blood. Under 10 highly homologous variants formed a TCR beta motif that appeared characteristic of ankylosing spondylitis blood.

TCRdb recomputed calls from the 5' RACE reads with MiXCR, one row per CDR3 protein. The sample has some 840,000 distinct CDR3 sequences; 10% to 15% are singletons. This CDR3 spans 13 amino acids. The germline CDR1 and CDR2 sequences are ENHRY and SYGVKD. Unmatched junction bases numbered 8, after V lost 10 bases and J lost 4 bases. About this clonotype: Its antigen remains unknown.

This clonotype was sampled from a male donor with ankylosing spondylitis. Material for sequencing was blood, either unsorted or a sorted T cell fraction (not recorded which). This sequence joins TRBV10-3 and TRBJ2-3; 7 bases agree with TRBD1. CDR3: CATTGEEADTQYF. Written as DNA, the CDR3 is TGTGCCACCACAGGGGAAGAGGCAGATACGCAGTATTTT.